This T cell receptor (beta chain) was sequenced for a study of spatial heterogeneity in lung cancer (dated by TCRdb to between 2018 and 2021). Broadly, across the study: Beta-chain transcripts were consistently detected in greater numbers than alpha-chain transcripts, which likely reflected higher beta-chain transcript abundance. In the raw uncorrected reads, each unique combination of TCR and UMI appeared more than ten times on average. Both alpha and beta chains were TCR-sequenced in hundreds of tumor regions, approximately 68 matched nontumor lung samples and some 50 PBMC samples obtained at surgery. In non-small cell lung cancer, the study made a quantitative comparison of TCR alpha and beta repertoires among multiple tumor regions, matched nontumor lung and blood. Nonsynonymous mutation counts, determined by whole-exome sequencing of tumor tissue, were related to features of the TCR repertoire. In tumor regions, TCR transcript counts showed a strong correlation with a T cell transcriptional module score from matched bulk RNA-seq.

Many counts were recorded for this clonotype. Its antigen is currently not known. Base-call qualities are not available, and no considerably larger clone is one nucleotide away. The library relied on 5' RACE. TCRdb lists the instrument as NextSeq 500. To allow correction of PCR and sequencing errors, the TCR library protocol tagged every TCR cDNA molecule with a unique molecular identifier. In the authors' own workflow: TCR identification, UMI-based error correction and CDR3 extraction were all carried out with Decombinator tools. TCRs above a frequency of 2 per 1,000, corresponding to the top 1% of the tumor frequency distribution, were defined as expanded. Expanded tumor TCRs were classed as regional if statistically deemed absent (corrected P<0.05) from at least one tumor region, otherwise ubiquitous. Renyi diversity was computed with the R vegan package after each repertoire had been subsampled 100 times to 5,000 TCRs. CDR3 similarity networks were constructed using string-kernel similarity of amino acid triplets, with links drawn between CDR3s whose pairwise similarity was above 0.82. TCRdb reprocessed the public reads (quality trimming at Q25 with fastp, clone calling with MiXCR) and kept in-frame beta chains. Entries are consolidated by CDR3 protein sequence, retaining the most common genes and DNA. The V and J calls follow TCRdb's processing rather than the paper's. The sample table shows some 9,800 distinct CDR3 sequences, and just under 6.5% are seen once. The ten largest clones capture about 9.4% of the sample.

This specimen's time point label, interpreted: sample taken at primary tumor resection. Donors were over 60 patients with early-stage, untreated non-small cell lung cancer from the lung TRACERx cohort. TCR sequencing used whole RNA extracted from tumor and nontumor lung tissue, or from cryopreserved PBMC samples, without cell sorting. A patient was chosen for TCR sequencing only when enough RNA was available from at least two tumor regions. Tumor and adjacent nontumor lung specimens were reviewed by a lung pathologist before selection. Here is what the overall study found, with its caveats: The number of expanded intratumoral alpha and beta TCRs correlated with the tumor nonsynonymous mutation count. Additional single-cell paired TCR alpha and beta sequencing was considered necessary to confirm, at a functional level, the hypothesis that regional TCRs recognize regional mutations. Counts of ubiquitous and regional expanded TCRs were found to correlate with counts of ubiquitous and regional nonsynonymous mutations, respectively. TCR-seq coverage of tumor T cells was estimated to be only roughly 7.3% for alpha chains and about 13% for beta chains.

The sequence was collected from a male donor with early-stage non-small cell lung cancer. The specimen comprised lung tumor tissue, sampled at surgery.

The CDR3 region reads CSARSRDSSPLHF. At the DNA level, the sequence is TGCAGTGCTAGATCAAGGGACAGTTCACCCCTCCACTTT. The chain couples TRBV20-1 to TRBJ1-6, with 7 bases matching TRBD1. After removal of 2 bases from V and 9 bases from J, the junction retains 4 bases not matched to a gene. The CDR3 holds 13 amino acids from the cysteine to the phenylalanine. Just the 39-base CDR3 DNA is kept, in frame starting at base 1. CDR1 and CDR2, per the germline V gene (reference sequence), are DFQATT and SNEGSKA.